Listed here is a single T cell receptor (beta chain). Its cognate antigen is unknown. The CDR3 covers 16 residues. CDR1 is SGHDN, CDR2 FVKESK, per germline. The germline V and J ends were trimmed by 3 bases and 4 bases, with 18 bases remaining between them. These data are taken from a study of T cell responses to AZD1222 COVID-19 vaccine. Study-wide results and limits: Per reports, nearly half of all spike-specific TCRs target regions that are unmutated in variants. Repertoires were obtained only post-peak T cell response. There were vaccine-associated CD4 TCRs across spike, dominant at 160-218 and 743-854.

Here immunoSEQ multiplex PCR was the method, and the copy in TCRdb shows in-frame clones only, minus some. The data contain roughly 110,000 clones, around 90% of them seen just once; the ten biggest clones take up less than 8%. This chain joins TRBV14 and TRBJ2-5; D is unclear. The material sequenced was peripheral blood, taken on day 0 of AZD1222 vaccination. This receptor was taken from an adult in good health. The CDR3, as DNA: TGTGCCAGCAGCCAGATCCCCAGTTTTACCCCAGAGACCCAGTACTTC. This gives the protein CASSQIPSFTPETQYF. Looking up the rest from reference TRBV14 and TRBJ2-5 gives the full variable domain: EAGVTQFPSHSVIEKGQTVTLRCDPISGHDNLYWYRRVMGKEIKFLLHFVKESKQDESGMPNNRFLAERTGGTYSTLKVQPAELEDSGVYFCASSQIPSFTPETQYFGPGTRLLVL.